This is a list of T cell receptor beta chains from one sample in a study of T cell repertoires in cytomegalovirus infection. MiXCR, run by TCRdb on the reads, gives a single entry per CDR3 protein. Here the sample spans about 160,000 distinct CDR3 sequences, about a sixth being singletons. Sequenced: CD8+ T cells from PBMCs. These receptors all stem from a human donor in good health (CMV status not recorded). Some clones in this sample may be carry-over from other donors' samples. Both conserved end residues are part of each CDR3. Fields, in order: V gene, J gene, D gene, clone size, CDR3 protein, CDR3 DNA. The D gene is left open where the match is weak. Expanded clones are given a class, and other clones once, few, many or no size at all.

TRBV12-3/TRBV12-4	TRBJ2-2	NA	NA	CASSPKSSDHTGELFF	TGTGCCAGCAGTCCAAAATCTAGCGACCACACCGGGGAGCTGTTTTTT
TRBV11-2	TRBJ2-7	NA	few	CASSLDLDSSYEQYF	TGTGCCAGCAGCTTAGACCTTGACAGCTCCTACGAGCAGTACTTC
TRBV7-9	TRBJ2-7	NA	NA	CASSLGGGLSYEQYF	TGTGCCAGCAGCTTAGGAGGGGGTTTATCCTACGAGCAGTACTTC
TRBV28	TRBJ2-2	NA	few	CASTLDTTGELFF	TGTGCCAGCACCCTAGATACGACCGGGGAGCTGTTTTTT
TRBV6-2/TRBV6-3	TRBJ2-7	NA	NA	CASTKGLLDEQYF	TGTGCCAGCACTAAGGGACTCTTGGACGAGCAGTACTTC
TRBV28	TRBJ2-7	NA	few	CASSLVAVGGVGYEQYF	TGTGCCAGCAGTTTAGTCGCTGTGGGGGGTGTTGGTTACGAGCAGTACTTC
TRBV4-2	TRBJ1-1	TRBD1	NA	CASSPKQGSSDTEAFF	TGTGCCAGCAGCCCAAAACAGGGGAGTTCGGACACTGAAGCTTTCTTT
TRBV6-2/TRBV6-3	TRBJ1-5	NA	NA	CASSPQGSDQPQHF	TGTGCCAGCAGTCCACAGGGATCGGATCAGCCCCAGCATTTT
TRBV12-3/TRBV12-4	TRBJ1-6	NA	NA	CASSLNLPLSSYNSPLHF	TGTGCCAGCAGTTTAAACCTTCCTCTGAGCTCCTATAATTCACCCCTCCACTTT
TRBV6-5	TRBJ1-5	NA	NA	CASSTGAGSWPQHF	TGTGCCAGCAGTACCGGGGCCGGGTCGTGGCCCCAGCATTTT
TRBV2	TRBJ2-7	TRBD1	NA	CASSEVHVDRGYEQYF	TGTGCCAGCAGTGAGGTCCACGTCGACAGGGGCTACGAGCAGTACTTC
TRBV29-1	TRBJ2-1	TRBD2	once	CSVERREPRNEQFF	TGCAGCGTTGAACGGCGGGAGCCGAGGAATGAGCAGTTCTTC
TRBV28	TRBJ1-4	TRBD1	NA	CASTAGGESSYYEKLFF	TGTGCCAGCACTGCAGGGGGGGAGAGTTCCTACTATGAAAAACTGTTTTTT
TRBV12-3/TRBV12-4	TRBJ2-3	NA	NA	CASSPTGRVSTDTQYF	TGTGCCAGCAGCCCTACAGGGCGGGTTAGCACAGATACGCAGTATTTT
TRBV10-1	TRBJ1-1	NA	many	CASSEVENTEAFF	TGCGCCAGCAGTGAAGTGGAGAACACTGAAGCTTTCTTT
TRBV23-1	TRBJ1-5	TRBD1	few	CASSHPTGPNQPQHF	TGCGCCAGCAGTCATCCGACAGGGCCCAATCAGCCCCAGCATTTT